Each of the 2 T cell receptor beta chains below was sequenced from the same sample in a study of OX40 agonist ivuxolimab in advanced cancers. This table comes from immunoSEQ multiplex PCR, and its TCRdb copy is limited to in-frame clones, with some not included. The sample consists of around 70,000 clones, roughly four fifths of them appearing once. Sequencing was performed on CD4+ or CD8+ T cells sorted from blood, taken in a trial of the OX40 agonist ivuxolimab. These receptors were collected from an adult with an advanced solid tumor such as melanoma, head and neck, liver or kidney cancer.

The chain joins TRBV6-5 to TRBJ2-3; D possibly corresponds to TRBD2 (5 bases). CDR3 size: 15 residues. The germline gives CDR1 MNHEY, CDR2 SVGAGI. The V end was cut by 5 bases, the J end by 2 bases, with 14 bases between. Here the CDR3 reads CASSKDWTSTDTQYF. CDR3 DNA sequence: TGTGCCAGCAGTAAGGACTGGACGTCCACAGATACGCAGTATTTT.

This clone was seen many times. The chain has TRBV4-1 and TRBJ1-2, with D uncertain. Germline loops: CDR1 MGHRA, CDR2 YSYEKL. The CDR3 is made up of 13 amino acids. The V end was cut by 0 bases, the J end by 12 bases, with 14 bases between. CDR3 protein: CASSQDLRRDHTF. The CDR3 nucleotides are TGCGCCAGCAGCCAAGATCTTAGGAGAGACCACACCTTC.